The 21 T cell receptor beta chains below come from one sample, sequenced in a study of cytomegalovirus exposure and HLA in healthy donors. Clones were read by immunoSEQ multiplex PCR, and TCRdb kept only the in-frame ones, dropping some. The profile shows 200,000 to 300,000 clones, around 90% of them singletons. The sequencing input was PBMCs. Receptor source: a woman under 40 in good health and CMV-seronegative.

The CDR3 reads CASSAARSYEQYF. The CDR3 DNA sequence: TGTGCCAGCAGTGCGGCCCGCTCCTACGAGCAGTACTTC. The chain is built from TRBV2 and TRBJ2-7, with D hard to call. V dropped 4 bases and J dropped 0 bases, with 7 bases sitting between them. The CDR3 has 13 amino acids. CDR1 and CDR2 (germline): SNHLY, FYNNEI.

CDR3 loop: CASSQRRSSYEQYF. CDR3 sequence (DNA): TGTGCCAGCAGCCAACGACGGAGCTCCTACGAGCAGTACTTC. The chain couples TRBV4-2 to TRBJ2-7; no definite D call. Looked up from germline, CDR1 is LGHNA and CDR2 is YNFKEQ. Trimming took 2 bases from V and 0 from J, leaving 8 bases between them. The length of the CDR3 is 14 residues.

The DNA for the CDR3 is TGTGCCAGCAGCCGATTCGGGACAGTTGGGGGCTACACCTTC. The encoded protein is CASSRFGTVGGYTF. V usage is TRBV7-9 and J usage is TRBJ1-2, with 7 bases fitting TRBD1. Germline V CDR1 and CDR2: SEHNR, FQNEAQ (reference sequence). This CDR3 spans 14 amino acids. With V trimmed by 5 bases and J by 8 bases, 11 bases remained unmatched.

This chain connects TRBV27 to TRBJ2-7; D could derive from TRBD1 or TRBD2 (6 bases each). The germline V gene encodes CDR1 MNHEY and CDR2 SMNVEV (reference sequence). The CDR3 covers 14 residues. Trimming shortened V by 5 bases and J by 3 bases, and 14 bases separated the two germline ends. The CDR3 protein is CASSPMGGYYEQYF. The CDR3 nucleotides are TGTGCCAGCAGTCCGATGGGGGGCTACTACGAGCAGTACTTC.

The genes are TRBV28 and TRBJ2-7; 8 nucleotides align to TRBD2. Germline trimming cut 1 base from V and 3 bases from J; bases unmatched to any gene: 2. CDR3 size: 14 residues. Germline V gene lookup returns CDR1 MDHEN and CDR2 SYDVKM. This CDR3 reads CASSLSAGGYEQYF. CDR3 sequence (DNA): TGTGCCAGCAGTTTATCGGCGGGAGGCTACGAGCAGTACTTC.

The chain couples TRBV4-2 to TRBJ2-7, with 12 positions matching TRBD2. CDR3 size: 17 residues. V dropped 0 bases and J dropped 0; count of bases not matched to a gene: 3. Germline V CDR1 and CDR2: LGHNA, YNFKEQ. The CDR3 nucleotides are TGTGCCAGCAGCCAAGATGAGACTAGCGGGAGCTCCTACGAGCAGTACTTC. It specifies CASSQDETSGSSYEQYF.

The chain carries TRBV7-9 and TRBJ1-2, with 7 nucleotides matching TRBD1. V lost 2 bases and J lost 1; bases outside the gene matches: 4. Germline V gives CDR1 SEHNR, CDR2 FQNEAQ (reference sequence). CDR3 length equals 15 residues. Written as DNA, the CDR3 is TGTGCCAGCAGCTTAACCGGACAGGTTAACTATGGCTACACCTTC. Its translation is CASSLTGQVNYGYTF.

This chain connects TRBV6-1 to TRBJ1-2, with a possible D match to TRBD1 (5 bases). V lost 8 bases to trimming and J lost 0 bases, with 22 bases between them. CDR3 length equals 17 residues. The germline gives CDR1 MNHNS, CDR2 SASEGT. The CDR3 DNA reads TGTGCCAGCCGTGTGGGGACTGGGACGCTATCTAACTATGGCTACACCTTC. This sequence encodes CASRVGTGTLSNYGYTF.

The V and J genes are TRBV7-8 and TRBJ2-7, with no clear D. The CDR3 length is 11 residues. Deletions cut 5 bases from V and 3 bases from J, with 5 bases between. CDR1 is SGHVS, CDR2 FQNEAQ, per germline. Written as DNA, the CDR3 is TGTGCCAGCAGCCGTGACTACGAGCAGTACTTC. Translating gives CASSRDYEQYF.

This clone was detected only a few times. The rearrangement joins TRBV11-2 to TRBJ2-5, with D unclear. The CDR3 totals 11 residues. Germline V gives CDR1 SGHAT, CDR2 FQNNGV. V lost 3 bases, J lost 5 bases, and 4 bases lay in between. The CDR3 bases are TGTGCCAGCAGCTTCCATGAGACCCAGTACTTC. Translating gives CASSFHETQYF.

This sequence joins TRBV18 and TRBJ2-7, with TRBD2 matching 8 bases. In germline, CDR1 is KGHSH, CDR2 LQKENI. The CDR3 has 14 amino acids. Trimming removed 6 bases from V and 0 bases from J; junction bases left unmatched: 4. The CDR3 region is CASSLAGLSYEQYF. The CDR3 coding sequence is TGTGCCAGCTCTTTAGCGGGACTCTCCTACGAGCAGTACTTC.

The chain joins TRBV6-6 to TRBJ1-5; no reliable D call. Germline V gives CDR1 MNHNY, CDR2 SVGAGI (reference sequence). Trimming cost V 6 bases and J 1 base, with 10 bases left between them. This CDR3 has 14 amino acids. The CDR3: CASRATLSNQPQHF. The CDR3 bases are TGTGCCAGCAGGGCCACCCTGAGCAATCAGCCCCAGCATTTT.

V is TRBV19 and J is TRBJ2-1, with 7 bases that match TRBD1. The CDR3 runs to 13 residues. V shed 6 bases, J shed 2 bases, and the junction held 1 base outside the gene matches. Germline V CDR1 and CDR2: LNHDA, SQIVND (reference sequence). The CDR3 DNA reads TGTGCCAGTAGCCAGGGGGCCTACAATGAGCAGTTCTTC. The encoded protein is CASSQGAYNEQFF.

The chain employs TRBV5-1 and TRBJ2-7; D gene unclear. Germline V gene sequence: CDR1 SGHRS, CDR2 YFSETQ. V was shortened by 4 bases and J by 6 bases, with 14 bases between the two germline ends. This CDR3 has 13 amino acids. The CDR3 is CASSGGVDVEQYF. CDR3 DNA sequence: TGCGCCAGCAGCGGCGGCGTTGATGTCGAGCAGTACTTC.

J is TRBJ2-1 and V is TRBV7-9, with TRBD2 identical over 7 bases. The CDR3 extends over 12 amino acids. From germline, CDR1 is SEHNR and CDR2 FQNEAQ (reference sequence). V trimming: 4 bases; J trimming: 9 bases; junction bases outside the gene matches: 3. CDR3 amino acids: CASSSPSGEQFF. In DNA form, the CDR3 reads TGTGCCAGCAGCTCGCCTAGCGGTGAGCAGTTCTTC.

CDR3 coding DNA: TGTGCCAGCAGCCAAGGACGGACTAGCGGGACCCCCTACGAGCAGTACTTC. It is translated as CASSQGRTSGTPYEQYF. V usage is TRBV4-2 and J usage is TRBJ2-7; 12 bases fit TRBD2. Germline V lookup: CDR1 LGHNA, CDR2 YNFKEQ. The ends lost 1 base at V and 2 bases at J; junction bases unmatched: 6. The length of the CDR3 is 17 residues.

The chain employs TRBV15 and TRBJ2-6; D tentatively fits TRBD1 or TRBD2 (6 bases each). There are 16 residues in the CDR3. With 1 base removed from V and 4 bases from J, the gap between germline ends came to 11 bases. In germline, CDR1 is LNHNV, CDR2 YYDKDF (reference sequence). Here the CDR3 reads CATSRGRGTGANVLTF. The DNA of the CDR3 is TGTGCCACCAGCAGAGGCCGGGGGACAGGGGCCAACGTCCTGACTTTC.

A note on this clone: Additional DNA sequences in this sample encode the identical CDR3. This chain connects TRBV27 to TRBJ2-1; 7 bases fit TRBD2. V was clipped by 3 bases and J by 0 bases; unmatched bases: 2. The CDR3 length is 15 residues. CDR1 and CDR2 from the germline V gene are MNHEY and SMNVEV (reference sequence). As DNA, the CDR3 is TGTGCCAGCAGTTTCGGCGGGAGCTCCTACAATGAGCAGTTCTTC. As protein: CASSFGGSSYNEQFF.

DNA for the CDR3: TGTGCCAGCAGCGGTAGCGGGAGGGGCTACGAGCAGTACTTC. Translation gives CASSGSGRGYEQYF. This chain uses TRBV9 with TRBJ2-7, with 11 nucleotides matching TRBD2. V was clipped by 3 bases and J by 3 bases; unmatched bases: 2. The CDR3 runs 14 residues. Germline V gene sequence: CDR1 SGDLS, CDR2 YYNGEE.

The sample holds a few counts of this clone. The chain recombines TRBV29-1 with TRBJ2-7; TRBD1 might be the D (5 bases). V lost 7 bases and J 4 bases, leaving 14 bases between the germline ends. Germline CDR1 and CDR2: SQVTM and ANQGSEA. The CDR3 runs 12 residues. In DNA, the CDR3 is TGCAGCGCCGCGGACATCCAGTACGAGCAGTACTTC. Translating gives CSAADIQYEQYF.

This sequence joins TRBV4-3 and TRBJ2-7; TRBD1 agrees at 7 bases. The V segment lost 1 base and the J segment 0 bases; nucleotides outside the gene matches: 3. This CDR3 is 15 amino acids long. CDR1 is LGHNA and CDR2 is YSLEER in the germline V gene. The CDR3 nucleotides are TGCGCCAGCAGCCAAGGGACAGGACTCTCCTACGAGCAGTACTTC. Translated: CASSQGTGLSYEQYF.